A selection of T cell receptor beta chains follows, all from one sample in a study of CXCR3-negative and CXCR3-positive naive CD8 T cells. After re-calling the 5' RACE reads, TCRdb lists one entry per CDR3 protein, DNA absent. The sample table includes roughly 100,000 distinct CDR3 sequences. Sequencing was carried out using naive CXCR3- CD8+ T cells from blood. These receptors were obtained from a human donor in good health. Some clones in this sample may be carry-over from other donors' samples. Each CDR3 is given with its conserved first and last residue.

V	J	CDR3
TRBV27	TRBJ2-2	CASSTDRRLVGTGELFF
TRBV12-3/TRBV12-4	TRBJ2-7	CATSSSGGYYEQYF
TRBV11-2	TRBJ2-7	CASSKTAHEQYF
TRBV7-9	TRBJ2-7	CASRSTATYEQYF
TRBV14	TRBJ1-4	CASSQLLGTDNEKLFF
TRBV29-1	TRBJ2-7	CSVEVSETGGDYEQYF
TRBV29-1	TRBJ1-2	CSVDPPEANGYTF
TRBV29-1	TRBJ2-1	CSVEESSYNEQFF
TRBV29-1	TRBJ2-7	CSVEVSSEYEQYF
TRBV29-1	TRBJ1-1	CSVEAWERGQGNTEAFF
TRBV6-6	TRBJ2-1	CASSYPRDNYNEQFF
TRBV28	TRBJ2-7	CASSLEGGTSYEQYF
TRBV29-1	TRBJ2-1	CSVAGASEQFF
TRBV7-9	TRBJ2-3	CASSLRSGGEDTQYF
TRBV7-9	TRBJ1-1	CASSHPGQGPEAFF
TRBV6-2/TRBV6-3	TRBJ1-1	CASSYLGHQIGDTEAFF
TRBV29-1	TRBJ2-1	CSAGGEDHHGRNFRIYNEQFF
TRBV7-9	TRBJ2-3	CASSSTDGRGTDTQYF
TRBV6-6	TRBJ2-1	CASSYSTGFKTSGEDEQFF
TRBV5-5	TRBJ1-1	CASRATQGATEAFF
TRBV24-1	TRBJ2-7	CATGDGDVQYF
TRBV20-1	TRBJ1-1	CSARDEGTATNTEAFF
TRBV20-1	TRBJ1-2	CSALDGGGYTF
TRBV20-1	TRBJ2-1	CSARVGDNEQFF
TRBV5-6	TRBJ2-7	CASSTGQLMFYEQYF
TRBV5-1	TRBJ2-7	CASSLSTGNSYEQYF
TRBV20-1	TRBJ2-7	CSASPYGLAGEPYEQYF
TRBV6-5	TRBJ1-2	CASSSSGVSYGYTF
TRBV11-3	TRBJ2-5	CASSGRAGGFQETQYF
TRBV28	TRBJ2-5	CASSFYSELAGSGTQYF
TRBV29-1	TRBJ1-1	CSVETGRTTEAFF
TRBV6-5	TRBJ2-5	CASSGDRGTETQYF
TRBV19	TRBJ1-5	CASSTTDRSNQPQHF
TRBV7-3	TRBJ2-1	CASSPPGYNEQLF
TRBV7-9	TRBJ2-7	CASSPEGGAEQYF
TRBV5-1	TRBJ2-1	CASSSVSGSVIEQFF
TRBV14	TRBJ2-5	CASSQEPAGGQETQYF
TRBV28	TRBJ1-5	CASIDRGQPQHF
TRBV6-2/TRBV6-3	TRBJ2-1	CASSYGGTYNEQFF
TRBV7-9	TRBJ2-3	CASSPDAPGGVVTQYF
TRBV7-9	TRBJ2-7	CASSEAASYEQYF
TRBV7-2	TRBJ2-2	CASRVLGAGELFF
TRBV4-1	TRBJ1-5	CASSQGSGEGQPQHF
TRBV20-1	TRBJ1-1	CSAGGSSETEAFF
TRBV7-8	TRBJ2-5	CASSLVGTRGKETQYF
TRBV6-6	TRBJ2-1	CASRTPQRGSYNEKFF
TRBV28	TRBJ2-2	CASRLLAIQNGELFF
TRBV7-9	TRBJ2-7	CASSLGDGTYEQYF
TRBV7-2	TRBJ2-3	CASSFKGGGTDTQYF
TRBV13	TRBJ2-1	CASSARGREGENEQFF
TRBV29-1	TRBJ2-1	CSGGEVKQDNEQFF
TRBV5-1	TRBJ2-3	CASSLDRTDTQYF
TRBV28	TRBJ2-3	CASSDPTGPTIDTQYF
TRBV7-9	TRBJ2-1	CASSLLAGGPNEQFF
TRBV2	TRBJ1-1	CASSEVGGNTEAFF
TRBV6-5	TRBJ2-5	CASRPSSTEETQYF
TRBV9	TRBJ2-2	CASSSPRSTTDTGELFF
TRBV29-1	TRBJ2-1	CSVLSGGGYNEQFF
TRBV5-6	TRBJ2-1	CASSSTLRGPQNEQFF
TRBV29-1	TRBJ1-2	CSVDGNYGYTF